The T cell receptor beta chain under discussion was sequenced for a study of T cell repertoires in cytomegalovirus infection. Study information: HLA-B-restricted CMV epitopes that are well studied, plus recently identified HLA-C-restricted ones, were used by the study. It can be stated that public TCR beta signatures indicated CMV infection as well as a matching HLA type.

A single record per CDR3 protein comes from TCRdb applying MiXCR to the reads. Among about 150,000 distinct CDR3 sequences listed, about 32% were seen once. Details on this clonotype: The antigen remains undetermined.

Trimming cost V 4 bases and J 0 bases, with 5 bases left between them. CDR1 is SEHNR, CDR2 FQNEAQ, per germline (reference sequence). This CDR3 is 13 amino acids long. General observations from the study: The ex vivo response showed dominance by HLA-C-restricted CMV-specific TCR beta clonotypes. The cumulative frequency of public TCR beta families distinguished individuals who carried CMV together with the relevant HLA.

This receptor was taken from a human donor in good health (CMV status not recorded). Some clones in this sample may be carry-over from other donors' samples. V and J are TRBV7-9 and TRBJ2-3; D is uncertain. Source: CD8+ T cells from cultured PBMCs, taken from culture after CMV antigen stimulation. The chain's CDR3 is CASSSPSTDTQYF. CDR3 DNA: TGTGCCAGCAGCTCCCCTAGCACAGATACGCAGTATTTT.